This entry is about one T cell receptor (beta chain). Its cognate antigen is unknown. The data are from a study of T cell repertoires in cytomegalovirus infection. The CDR3 covers 13 residues. Per germline, CDR1 SGHTA and CDR2 FQGNSA. J gave up 4 bases and V 11 bases, and 8 bases lay outside the gene matches. TCRdb itself ran the reads through MiXCR, one entry per CDR3 protein. This table has fewer than 200,000 distinct CDR3 sequences, about a fifth appearing once. Findings and limits, study-wide: The response measured ex vivo was dominated by TCR beta clonotypes (HLA-C-restricted and CMV-specific).

The sequence came from a human donor in good health (CMV status not recorded). Some clones in this sample may be carry-over from other donors' samples. The sequencing here drew on CD8+ T cells from cultured PBMCs, taken from culture after CMV antigen stimulation. The chain has TRBV7-2 and TRBJ1-1; 9 positions match TRBD1. In nucleotides, the CDR3 is TGTGCCGCTCAGGACAGGGGACCCACTGAAGCTTTCTTT. The encoded protein is CAAQDRGPTEAFF.